Here is one T cell receptor beta chain with its context. Its antigen is unknown. These data are taken from a study of T cells after yellow fever vaccination. General study points: Most clones from primary vaccination were detected again post-booster (just under 97% CD4, around 88% CD8). Researchers report a weaker secondary response that nonetheless peaked faster, day 5 versus 15.

Conversion of TCR transcripts into cDNA relied on 5'RACE template switching, which added a universal primer site and UMIs. TCRdb recomputed calls from the 5' RACE reads with MiXCR, one row per CDR3 protein. Altogether about 630,000 distinct CDR3 sequences are present, roughly an eighth being singletons, with the ten largest covering about 15%. This clonotype originated in a man aged 25-45 years who received the YFV17D yellow fever vaccine. Sequenced material: PBMCs, taken on the day of the yellow fever booster vaccination.

The CDR3 loop reads CASSFAGTYEQYF. CDR3 coding DNA: TGTGCCAGCAGCTTCGCTGGGACCTACGAGCAGTACTTC. The genes are TRBV11-2 and TRBJ2-7; D not resolved. The CDR3 length is 13 residues. V lost 3 bases and J lost 2, with 8 bases in between. Germline V gene sequence: CDR1 SGHAT, CDR2 FQNNGV.